The entry below gives a single T cell receptor (beta chain) sequence along with its context. What it binds is unknown. These data belong to a study of cytomegalovirus exposure and HLA in healthy donors. General observations from the study: Per a later analysis, about 18,000 TCR beta sequences showed association with HLA alleles at 0.05 false discovery rate.

Trimming removed 2 bases at V and 7 bases at J, with 9 bases between. The CDR3 covers 13 residues. Germline V gene sequence: CDR1 MNHEY, CDR2 SVGAGI. The study ran its PCR with 60 Vbeta and 13 Jbeta primers. This table comes from immunoSEQ multiplex PCR, and its TCRdb copy is limited to in-frame clones, with some not included. The sample carries some 160,000 clones, approximately 80% recorded once. Sample: PBMCs. The chain combines TRBV6-5 with TRBJ1-3; D unclear. This receptor was obtained from a woman aged 40 to 55 in good health and CMV-seronegative. CDR3 coding DNA: TGTGCCAGCAGTTACGAGGCGGGGAACACCATATATTTT. This encodes CASSYEAGNTIYF.